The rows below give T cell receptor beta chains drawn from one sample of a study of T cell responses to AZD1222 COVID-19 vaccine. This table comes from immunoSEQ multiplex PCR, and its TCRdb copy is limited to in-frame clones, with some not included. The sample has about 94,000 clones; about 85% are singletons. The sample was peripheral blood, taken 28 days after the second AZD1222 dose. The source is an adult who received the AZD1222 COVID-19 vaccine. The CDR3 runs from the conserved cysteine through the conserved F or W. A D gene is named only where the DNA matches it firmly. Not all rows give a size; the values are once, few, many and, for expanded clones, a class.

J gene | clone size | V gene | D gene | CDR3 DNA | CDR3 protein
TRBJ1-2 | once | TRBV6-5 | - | TGTGCCAGCAGCAACAGGGTCAGCTACACCTTC | CASSNRVSYTF
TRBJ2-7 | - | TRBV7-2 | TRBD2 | TGTGCCAGCAGCTTGGGACTAGGGTCTGACGAGCAGTACTTC | CASSLGLGSDEQYF
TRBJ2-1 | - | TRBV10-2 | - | TGCGCCAGCAGTGGACAGAACAATGAGCAGTTCTTC | CASSGQNNEQFF
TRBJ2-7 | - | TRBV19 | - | TGTGCCAGTACCCCCAGGGGGGCGGGAGCGGGCTACGAGCAGTACTTC | CASTPRGAGAGYEQYF
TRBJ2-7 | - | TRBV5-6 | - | TGTGCCAGCAGCTTGTGGGGCTACGAGCAGTACTTC | CASSLWGYEQYF
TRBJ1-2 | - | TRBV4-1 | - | TGCGCCAGCAGCCAAGAGTCCGCCAGGCCCCTACGGGGCTACACCTTC | CASSQESARPLRGYTF
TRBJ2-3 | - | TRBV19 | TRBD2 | TGTGCCAGTAGTATTTCGGGGGGTACGCAGTATTTT | CASSISGGTQYF
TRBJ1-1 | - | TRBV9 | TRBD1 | TGTGCCAGCAGCGTAGTAGGACAGGGAAACACTGAAGCTTTCTTT | CASSVVGQGNTEAFF
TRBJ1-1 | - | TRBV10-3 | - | TGTGCCATCAGTTTTGTCTTGACAGGCTTGAACACTGAAGCTTTCTTT | CAISFVLTGLNTEAFF
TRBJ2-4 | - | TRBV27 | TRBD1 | TGTGCCAGCAGTCCCGGGACAGGTGTTTCCAAAAACATTCAGTACTTC | CASSPGTGVSKNIQYF
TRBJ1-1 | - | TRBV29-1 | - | TGCAGCGCCCTTGGAGGGAACACTGAAGCTTTCTTT | CSALGGNTEAFF
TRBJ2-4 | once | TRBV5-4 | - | TGTGCCAGCTCCCCCCGGGAAAACATTCAGTACTTC | CASSPRENIQYF
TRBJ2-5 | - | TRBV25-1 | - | TGTGCCAGCAGTGGACCGACAGGCCCGCGGGAGACCCAGTACTTC | CASSGPTGPRETQYF
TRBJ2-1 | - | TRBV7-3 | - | TGTGCCAGCAGCCGTCGGGGGAGCCGGAATGAGCAGTTCTTC | CASSRRGSRNEQFF
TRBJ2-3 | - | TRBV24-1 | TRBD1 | TGTGCCACCAGTGATCCTAGACCGGACAGGGGGCTGAAAGATACGCAGTATTTT | CATSDPRPDRGLKDTQYF
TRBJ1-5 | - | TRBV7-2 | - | TGTGCCAGTAGCCGGGTCAGCAATCAGCCCCAGCATTTT | CASSRVSNQPQHF
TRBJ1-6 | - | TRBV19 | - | TGTGCCAGCAGTAGTCCTACTTCACCCCTCCACTTT | CASSSPTSPLHF
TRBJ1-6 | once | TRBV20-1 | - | TGCAGTGCTAGTCGGAGCTCCTATAATTCACCCCTCCACTTT | CSASRSSYNSPLHF
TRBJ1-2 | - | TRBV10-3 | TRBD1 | TGTGCCATCAGTCAGGGGGTCTGGGGCTACACCTTC | CAISQGVWGYTF
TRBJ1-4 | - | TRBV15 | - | TGTGCCACCAGCAGAGATCCCCCCCCAACTAATGAAAAACTGTTTTTT | CATSRDPPPTNEKLFF
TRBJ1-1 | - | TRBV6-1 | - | TGTGCCAGCAGTGAAGGGTTTTCGAACACTGAAGCTTTCTTT | CASSEGFSNTEAFF
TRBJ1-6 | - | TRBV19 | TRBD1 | TGTGCCAGTAGTGCCGGGACAGGGGGCAGTTCACCCCTCCACTTT | CASSAGTGGSSPLHF
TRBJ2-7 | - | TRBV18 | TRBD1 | TGTGCCAGCTCGGGGACAGGGTACTACGAGCAGTACTTC | CASSGTGYYEQYF
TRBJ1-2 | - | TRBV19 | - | TGTGCCAGTAGGGAGGCAGAGGCTAACTATGGCTACACCTTC | CASREAEANYGYTF
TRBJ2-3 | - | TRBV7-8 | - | TGTGCCAGCAGCTTCATGGAGAGCACAGATACGCAGTATTTT | CASSFMESTDTQYF
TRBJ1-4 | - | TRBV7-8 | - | TGTGCCAGCAGTGGGGTCGGACATTCGGCTAATGAAAAACTGTTTTTT | CASSGVGHSANEKLFF